This T cell receptor (beta chain) is from a study of T cell responses to AZD1222 COVID-19 vaccine. Germline trimming cut 11 bases from V and 0 bases from J; bases unmatched to any gene: 9. The CDR3 totals 15 residues. Looked up from germline, CDR1 is MNHEY and CDR2 is SVGAGI. Clones were sequenced by immunoSEQ multiplex PCR, and TCRdb holds only the in-frame ones, with some missing. The sample shows some 180,000 clones, around 94% of them seen only once. This rearrangement joins TRBV6-5 to TRBJ2-1; TRBD2 aligns across 8 bases. Sequencing used peripheral blood, obtained on day 0 of AZD1222 vaccination. The TCR comes from an adult in good health. CDR3 DNA: TGTGCCCTCGACGGGGGGGCGAGCTCCTACAATGAGCAGTTCTTC. Encoded protein: CALDGGASSYNEQFF.